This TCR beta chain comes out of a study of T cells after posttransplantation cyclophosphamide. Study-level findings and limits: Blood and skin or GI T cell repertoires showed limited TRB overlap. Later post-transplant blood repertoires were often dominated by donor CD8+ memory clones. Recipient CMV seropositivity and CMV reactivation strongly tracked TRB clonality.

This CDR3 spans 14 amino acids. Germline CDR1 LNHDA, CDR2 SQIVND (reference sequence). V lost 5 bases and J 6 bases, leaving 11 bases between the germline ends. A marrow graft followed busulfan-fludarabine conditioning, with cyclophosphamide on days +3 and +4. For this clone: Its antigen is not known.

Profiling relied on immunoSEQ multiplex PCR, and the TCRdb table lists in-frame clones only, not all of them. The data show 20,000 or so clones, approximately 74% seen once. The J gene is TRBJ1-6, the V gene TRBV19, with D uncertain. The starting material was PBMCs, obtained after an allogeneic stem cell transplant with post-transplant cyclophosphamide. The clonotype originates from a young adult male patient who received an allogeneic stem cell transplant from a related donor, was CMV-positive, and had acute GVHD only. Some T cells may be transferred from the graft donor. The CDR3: CASSRTGSNSPLHF. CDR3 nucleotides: TGTGCCAGTAGTCGGACGGGGTCTAATTCACCCCTCCACTTT.